A single sample gave rise to the 27 T cell receptor beta chains below, sequenced in a study of control samples from healthy donors and cancer patients. Profiled with immunoSEQ multiplex PCR; TCRdb holds only in-frame clones, not every one. The sample carries around 200,000 clones, just under 95% recorded once. The sample consisted of blood. Receptors were obtained from a man aged 50 or older in good health.

The rearrangement links TRBV2 to TRBJ2-5; 7 nucleotides align to TRBD1. Germline values: CDR1 SNHLY, CDR2 FYNNEI. V lost 5 bases, J lost 5 bases, and 14 bases stayed unmatched. This CDR3 is 16 amino acids long. The CDR3 sequence is CASSFAGQAIGETQYF. The CDR3 region has the DNA TGTGCCAGCAGTTTCGCCGGACAGGCCATAGGGGAGACCCAGTACTTC.

The chain recombines TRBV7-3 with TRBJ2-6; no clear D. There are 17 residues in the CDR3. The germline V gene has CDR1 SGHTA and CDR2 FQGTGA. Trimming removed 8 bases from V and 1 base from J, with 18 bases in between. CDR3 nucleotide sequence: TGTGCCAGCGGAGTTACGGAGTTAAAGTCTGGGGCCAACGTCCTGACTTTC. Protein: CASGVTELKSGANVLTF.

The rearrangement uses TRBV11-3 and TRBJ2-3, with D perhaps matching TRBD1 or TRBD2 (6 bases each). V was trimmed by 5 bases and J by 4 bases, leaving 10 bases between them. The germline CDR1 and CDR2 sequences are SGHNT and YENEEA. The CDR3 is 13 amino acids. The CDR3 loop reads CASSRGPADTQYF. As DNA, the CDR3 is TGTGCCAGCAGCCGGGGGCCGGCAGATACGCAGTATTTT.

The count of this clone is one. The chain combines TRBV7-2 with TRBJ2-3; D uncertain. Germline CDR1 and CDR2: SGHTA and FQGNSA. This CDR3 comprises 14 residues. V dropped 7 bases and J dropped 6 bases, with 17 bases sitting between them. The CDR3 sequence: CASILDPSGDTQYF. Written as DNA, the CDR3 is TGTGCCAGCATCCTGGACCCGAGTGGGGATACGCAGTATTTT. Full variable domain (rest looked up from reference TRBV7-2 and TRBJ2-3): GAGVSQSPSNKVTEKGKDVELRCDPISGHTALYWYRQSLGQGLEFLIYFQGNSAPDKSGLPSDRFSAERTGGSVSTLTIQRTQQEDSAVYLCASILDPSGDTQYFGPGTRLTVL.

The V gene is TRBV5-6, the J gene TRBJ2-6; a weak D match, TRBD1 (6 bases). Trimming stripped 2 bases from V and 4 bases from J, with 10 bases between. Germline V gene lookup returns CDR1 SGHDT and CDR2 YYEEEE. CDR3 size: 15 residues. CDR3 bases: TGTGCCAGCAGCTTCATAGGGACAGGGGCCAACGTCCTGACTTTC. Translating it yields CASSFIGTGANVLTF.

This chain joins TRBV7-9 and TRBJ2-1; D uncertain. The CDR3 loop spans 17 amino acids. Trimming left V 5 bases short and J 3 bases short, with 20 bases between. Per germline, CDR1 SEHNR and CDR2 FQNEAQ (reference sequence). In DNA, the CDR3 is TGTGCCAGCAGCGCTTCGAGAGGCCCACTTCACTACAATGAGCAGTTCTTC. Amino acid sequence: CASSASRGPLHYNEQFF.

This chain links TRBV14 with TRBJ2-1, with D maybe TRBD2 (6 bases). The germline gives CDR1 SGHDN, CDR2 FVKESK. Deletions cut 0 bases from V and 0 bases from J, with 9 bases between. The CDR3 has 16 amino acids. The CDR3 protein is CASSQDNGGSYNEQFF. Here the CDR3 DNA reads TGTGCCAGCAGCCAAGATAACGGGGGCTCCTACAATGAGCAGTTCTTC.

Points on this clone: The sample carries other DNA sequences with the same CDR3. The chain recombines TRBV30 with TRBJ1-1; D is possibly TRBD1 (6 bases). Trimming left V 0 bases short and J 3 bases short, with 8 bases between. Germline CDR1 reads GTSNPN; CDR2 reads SVGIG (reference sequence). The CDR3 runs 13 residues. DNA for the CDR3: TGTGCCTGGAGTGTAGGGGGGGACACTGAAGCTTTCTTT. It translates to CAWSVGGDTEAFF.

The chain combines TRBV2 with TRBJ2-1; 13 bases align to TRBD2. The V and J ends lost 6 bases and 6 bases, in that order; junction bases with no gene match: 5. The germline CDR1 and CDR2 sequences are SNHLY and FYNNEI. The CDR3 has 15 amino acids. The CDR3 loop reads CASSDTSGGANEQFF. The CDR3 DNA reads as TGTGCCAGCAGCGATACTAGCGGGGGGGCCAATGAGCAGTTCTTC.

The sample holds one count of this clone. The chain links TRBV5-8 to TRBJ1-2, with D hard to call. The germline V gene has CDR1 SGHTS and CDR2 YDEGEE. V was pared by 1 base and J by 0 bases, with 7 bases between. The CDR3 consists of 14 residues. Written as DNA, the CDR3 is TGTGCCAGCAGCTTGTACAATGCTAACTATGGCTACACCTTC. Its translation is CASSLYNANYGYTF.

V is TRBV11-3 and J is TRBJ2-2; TRBD1 might be the D (5 bases). CDR3 length equals 15 residues. Trimming cost V 1 base and J 6 bases, with 12 bases left between them. In germline, CDR1 is SGHNT, CDR2 YENEEA. The CDR3 DNA reads as TGTGCCAGCAGCTTAGTATCCGCCAGGGCCGGGGAGCTGTTTTTT. Protein sequence: CASSLVSARAGELFF.

V is TRBV18 and J is TRBJ1-2, with D possibly being TRBD1 (5 bases). There are 15 residues in the CDR3. CDR1 and CDR2 from the germline V gene are KGHSH and LQKENI. The germline V and J ends were trimmed by 0 bases and 4 bases, with 12 bases remaining between them. CDR3 residues: CASSPPDRGRYGYTF. The DNA of the CDR3 is TGTGCCAGCTCACCACCGGATAGGGGCCGCTATGGCTACACCTTC.

The chain joins TRBV18 to TRBJ1-5; TRBD1 matches at 8 bases. V shed 3 bases and J 6 bases; nucleotides not matched to a gene: 7. This CDR3 has 15 amino acids. The germline V gene encodes CDR1 KGHSH and CDR2 LQKENI. The CDR3 protein is CASSPIQGAPQPQHF. CDR3 DNA sequence: TGTGCCAGCTCACCCATCCAGGGGGCGCCTCAGCCCCAGCATTTT. The whole variable domain, remainder taken from reference TRBV18 and TRBJ1-5, is NAGVMQNPRHLVRRRGQEARLRCSPMKGHSHVYWYRQLPEEGLKFMVYLQKENIIDESGMPKERFSAEFPKEGPSILRIQQVVRGDSAAYFCASSPIQGAPQPQHFGDGTRLSIL.

V and J are TRBV27 and TRBJ1-1; D is ambiguous. Trimming took off 5 bases at V and 4 bases at J, with 14 bases between the two ends. Germline V gene sequence: CDR1 MNHEY, CDR2 SMNVEV (reference sequence). This CDR3 comprises 14 residues. CDR3 loop: CASSVGWSGTEAFF. The CDR3, as DNA: TGTGCCAGCAGTGTAGGGTGGTCTGGCACTGAAGCTTTCTTT.

The chain couples TRBV18 to TRBJ2-5, with 11 bases that match TRBD1. This CDR3 has 15 residues. From germline, CDR1 is KGHSH and CDR2 LQKENI. After removal of 6 bases from V and 3 bases from J, the junction contained 6 bases not matched to a gene. CDR3 coding DNA: TGTGCCAGCTCGGACAGGGGGCGAGGGAAAGAGACCCAGTACTTC. This translates into CASSDRGRGKETQYF.

The rearrangement joins TRBV5-1 to TRBJ1-3; perhaps TRBD1 as D (6 bases). The V end was cut by 2 bases, the J end by 0 bases, with 9 bases between. Germline CDR1 is SGHRS and CDR2 is YFSETQ. The CDR3 covers 15 residues. CDR3 DNA: TGCGCCAGCAGCTTCCAGGGGTACTCTGGAAACACCATATATTTT. It codes for CASSFQGYSGNTIYF.

The sample holds one count of this clone. The chain uses TRBV5-1 and TRBJ1-3, with no clear D. V was trimmed by 4 bases and J by 0 bases, leaving 11 bases between them. The CDR3 spans 15 residues. Germline V CDR1 and CDR2: SGHRS, YFSETQ. CDR3 amino acids: CASSPTTFSGNTIYF. DNA of the CDR3: TGCGCCAGCAGCCCAACGACCTTCTCTGGAAACACCATATATTTT.

The chain recombines TRBV9 with TRBJ2-7; weak D call: TRBD2 (5 bases). The CDR3 is made up of 14 amino acids. CDR1 is SGDLS and CDR2 is YYNGEE in the germline V gene. Trimming shortened V by 3 bases and J by 2 bases, and 12 bases separated the two germline ends. The CDR3: CASSALQRPYEQYV. The CDR3 DNA is TGTGCCAGCAGCGCTCTACAGCGGCCCTACGAGCAGTACGTC.

The V gene is TRBV27, the J gene TRBJ2-5; 8 nucleotides align to TRBD1. Germline CDR1 MNHEY, CDR2 SMNVEV (reference sequence). The V and J ends lost 5 bases and 7 bases, in that order; junction bases with no gene match: 9. The CDR3 sequence is 14 residues long. CDR3 region: CASSPGQGEGTQYF. CDR3 DNA: TGTGCCAGCAGTCCCGGACAGGGAGAGGGGACCCAGTACTTC.

This rearrangement joins TRBV5-1 to TRBJ2-2; D gene unclear. Germline CDR1 and CDR2: SGHRS and YFSETQ. The CDR3 runs to 15 residues. V shed 4 bases and J shed 3 bases, with 13 bases lying between them. The CDR3 coding sequence is TGCGCCAGCAGCCCCGTGGCTGGGGACACCGGGGAGCTGTTTTTT. The encoded protein is CASSPVAGDTGELFF.

This rearrangement joins TRBV5-6 to TRBJ1-6; 7 positions agree with TRBD1. The CDR3 extends over 14 amino acids. Looked up from germline, CDR1 is SGHDT and CDR2 is YYEEEE. After removal of 2 bases from V and 7 bases from J, the junction contained 3 bases not matched to a gene. The CDR3 coding sequence is TGTGCCAGCAGCTTCGGGACAGTAAATTCACCCCTCCACTTT. It is translated as CASSFGTVNSPLHF.

V gene TRBV19 combines with J gene TRBJ1-5, with 8 bases lining up with TRBD1. The CDR3 has 16 residues. From germline, CDR1 is LNHDA and CDR2 SQIVND (reference sequence). The V segment lost 7 bases and the J segment 4 bases; nucleotides outside the gene matches: 12. CDR3 region: CASTPARDRGNQPQHF. The DNA for the CDR3 is TGTGCCAGTACCCCGGCTCGCGACAGGGGAAATCAGCCCCAGCATTTT. The full variable domain, rest sourced from reference TRBV19 and TRBJ1-5, is DGGITQSPKYLFRKEGQNVTLSCEQNLNHDAMYWYRQDPGQGLRLIYYSQIVNDFQKGDIAEGYSVSREKKESFPLTVTSAQKNPTAFYLCASTPARDRGNQPQHFGDGTRLSIL.

The gene calls are TRBV6-5 and TRBJ1-5; D remains ambiguous. The germline V and J ends were trimmed by 0 bases and 4 bases, with 4 bases remaining between them. CDR1 and CDR2 (germline): MNHEY, SVGAGI. The length of the CDR3 is 13 residues. The CDR3 DNA reads as TGTGCCAGCAGTTACTCGAAGAATCAGCCCCAGCATTTT. Translated: CASSYSKNQPQHF.

The chain joins TRBV3-1 (or the pseudogene TRBV3-2) to TRBJ2-3; D is possibly TRBD2 (7 bases). The V and J ends lost 1 base and 2 bases respectively, with 10 bases between them. This CDR3 spans 15 amino acids. Germline CDR1 LGHDT, CDR2 YNNKEL (reference sequence). CDR3 in DNA: TGTGCCAGCAGCCAAGGCGGGGGCCCCACAGATACGCAGTATTTT. As protein: CASSQGGGPTDTQYF.

In DNA, the CDR3 is TGTGCCAGCAGTTACTTGACAGTTAAGTTCTTT. Protein: CASSYLTVKFF. The J gene is TRBJ1-1, the V gene TRBV6-5; D may be TRBD1 (5 bases). There are 11 residues in the CDR3. V shed 1 base and J shed 14 bases, with 11 bases lying between them. Germline V lookup: CDR1 MNHEY, CDR2 SVGAGI.

The rearrangement links TRBV28 to TRBJ2-3; D may match TRBD1 or TRBD2 (5 bases each). The CDR3 runs 16 residues. The ends were cut back, 7 bases at V and 6 bases at J, with 23 bases in the middle. Germline V gene sequence: CDR1 MDHEN, CDR2 SYDVKM. CDR3: CASTPGRAGAPDTQYF. CDR3 in DNA: TGTGCCAGCACGCCGGGAAGGGCCGGGGCCCCGGATACGCAGTATTTT.

The chain uses TRBV20-1 and TRBJ1-2; 8 nucleotides align to TRBD1. The germline CDR1 and CDR2 sequences are DFQATT and SNEGSKA (reference sequence). Losses at the gene ends were 3 bases for V and 4 bases for J; bases not matched to a gene: 7. CDR3 length: 14 residues. CDR3 sequence: CSASKQGVGYGYTF. The CDR3 DNA sequence: TGCAGTGCTAGTAAACAGGGGGTCGGCTATGGCTACACCTTC.